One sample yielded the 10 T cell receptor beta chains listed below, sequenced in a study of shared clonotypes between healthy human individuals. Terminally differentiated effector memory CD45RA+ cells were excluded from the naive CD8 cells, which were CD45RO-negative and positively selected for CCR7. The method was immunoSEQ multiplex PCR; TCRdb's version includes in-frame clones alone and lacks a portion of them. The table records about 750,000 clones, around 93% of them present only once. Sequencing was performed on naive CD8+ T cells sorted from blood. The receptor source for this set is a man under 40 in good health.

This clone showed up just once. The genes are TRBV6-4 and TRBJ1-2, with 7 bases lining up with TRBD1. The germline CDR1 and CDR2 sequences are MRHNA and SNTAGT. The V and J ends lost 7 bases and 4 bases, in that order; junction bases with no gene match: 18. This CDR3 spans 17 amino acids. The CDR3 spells CASTPREGANSFYGYTF. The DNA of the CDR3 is TGTGCCAGCACCCCACGGGAGGGGGCGAATTCCTTCTATGGCTACACCTTC.

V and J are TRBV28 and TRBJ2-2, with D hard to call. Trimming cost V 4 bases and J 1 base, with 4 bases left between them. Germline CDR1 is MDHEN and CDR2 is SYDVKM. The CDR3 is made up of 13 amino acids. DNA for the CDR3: TGTGCCAGCAGTTCACTGAACACCGGGGAGCTGTTTTTT. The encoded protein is CASSSLNTGELFF.

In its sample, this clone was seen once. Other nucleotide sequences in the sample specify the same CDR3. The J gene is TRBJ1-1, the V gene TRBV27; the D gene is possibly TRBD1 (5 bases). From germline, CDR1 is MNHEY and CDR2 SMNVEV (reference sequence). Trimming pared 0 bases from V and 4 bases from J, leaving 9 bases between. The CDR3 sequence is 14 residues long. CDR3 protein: CASSLSTGGTEAFF. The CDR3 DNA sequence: TGTGCCAGCAGTTTATCCACAGGAGGCACTGAAGCTTTCTTT.

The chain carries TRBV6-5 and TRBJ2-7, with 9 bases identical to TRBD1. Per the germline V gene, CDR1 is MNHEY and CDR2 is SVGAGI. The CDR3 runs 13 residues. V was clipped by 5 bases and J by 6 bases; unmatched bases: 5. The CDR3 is CASSPRDRVEQYF. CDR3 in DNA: TGTGCCAGCAGTCCCCGGGACAGGGTCGAGCAGTACTTC.

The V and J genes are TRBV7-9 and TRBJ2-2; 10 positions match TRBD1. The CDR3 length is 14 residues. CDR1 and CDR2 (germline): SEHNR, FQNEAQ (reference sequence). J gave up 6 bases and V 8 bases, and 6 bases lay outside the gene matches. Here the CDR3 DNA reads TGTGCCAGCGAGGCCGACAGGGGGCCCGGGGAGCTGTTTTTT. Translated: CASEADRGPGELFF.

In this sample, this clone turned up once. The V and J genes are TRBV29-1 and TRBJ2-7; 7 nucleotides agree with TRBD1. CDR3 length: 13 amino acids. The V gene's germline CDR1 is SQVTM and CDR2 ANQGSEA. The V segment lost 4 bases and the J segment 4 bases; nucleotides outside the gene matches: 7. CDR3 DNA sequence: TGCAGCGTTGTGTACAGGGGCGAATACGAGCAGTACTTC. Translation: CSVVYRGEYEQYF.

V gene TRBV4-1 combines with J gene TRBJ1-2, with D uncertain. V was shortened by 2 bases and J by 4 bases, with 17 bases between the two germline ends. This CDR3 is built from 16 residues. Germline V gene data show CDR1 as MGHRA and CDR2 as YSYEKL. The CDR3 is CASSQLNRGTTYGYTF. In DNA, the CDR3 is TGCGCCAGCAGCCAATTAAACAGAGGAACGACCTATGGCTACACCTTC.

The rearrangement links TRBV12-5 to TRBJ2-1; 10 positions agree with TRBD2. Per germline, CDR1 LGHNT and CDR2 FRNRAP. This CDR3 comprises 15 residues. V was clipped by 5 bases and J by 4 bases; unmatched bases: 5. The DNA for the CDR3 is TGTGCTAGTGGTCATAAGACTAGCGGGTACAATGAGCAGTTCTTC. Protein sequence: CASGHKTSGYNEQFF.

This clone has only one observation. The CDR3 nucleotides are TGTGCCAGCAGCTCCCGGTTAGCGGGAGCCGAGTACGAGCAGTACTTC. It yields the protein CASSSRLAGAEYEQYF. J is TRBJ2-7 and V is TRBV11-2; TRBD2 agrees at 9 bases. The CDR3 runs 16 residues. The germline CDR1 and CDR2 sequences are SGHAT and FQNNGV. Trimming removed 4 bases from V and 4 bases from J; junction bases left unmatched: 11.

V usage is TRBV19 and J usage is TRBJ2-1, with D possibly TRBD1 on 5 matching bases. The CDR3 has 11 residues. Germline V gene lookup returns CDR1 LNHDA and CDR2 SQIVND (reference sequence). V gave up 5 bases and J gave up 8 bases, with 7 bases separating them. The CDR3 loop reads CASSQGHEQFF. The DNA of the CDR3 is TGTGCCAGTAGTCAGGGCCATGAGCAGTTCTTC.